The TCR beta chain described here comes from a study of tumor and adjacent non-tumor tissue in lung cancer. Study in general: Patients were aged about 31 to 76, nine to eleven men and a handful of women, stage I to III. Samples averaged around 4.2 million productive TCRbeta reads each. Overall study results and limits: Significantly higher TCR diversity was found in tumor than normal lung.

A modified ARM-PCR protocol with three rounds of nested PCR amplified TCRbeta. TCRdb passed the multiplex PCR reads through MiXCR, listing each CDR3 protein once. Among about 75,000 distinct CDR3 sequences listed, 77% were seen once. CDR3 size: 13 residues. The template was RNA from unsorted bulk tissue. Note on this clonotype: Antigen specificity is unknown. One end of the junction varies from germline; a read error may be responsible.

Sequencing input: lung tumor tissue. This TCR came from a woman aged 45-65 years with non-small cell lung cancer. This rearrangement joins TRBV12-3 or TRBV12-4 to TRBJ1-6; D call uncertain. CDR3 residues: CGSSDYSESPLHF. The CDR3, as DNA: TGTGGCAGCAGCGATTACAGTGAATCACCCCTCCACTTT.